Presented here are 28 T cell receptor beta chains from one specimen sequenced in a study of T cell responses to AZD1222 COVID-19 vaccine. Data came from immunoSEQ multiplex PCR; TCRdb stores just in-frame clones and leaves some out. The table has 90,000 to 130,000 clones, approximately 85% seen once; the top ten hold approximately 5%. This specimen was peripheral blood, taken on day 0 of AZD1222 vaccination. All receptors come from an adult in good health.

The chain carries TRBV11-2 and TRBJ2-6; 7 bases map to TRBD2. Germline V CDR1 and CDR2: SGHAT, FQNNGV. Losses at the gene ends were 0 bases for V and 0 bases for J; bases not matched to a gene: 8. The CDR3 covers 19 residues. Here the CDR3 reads CASSLDRWGGTSGANVLTF. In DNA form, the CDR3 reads TGTGCCAGCAGCTTAGATAGGTGGGGGGGGACCTCTGGGGCCAACGTCCTGACTTTC.

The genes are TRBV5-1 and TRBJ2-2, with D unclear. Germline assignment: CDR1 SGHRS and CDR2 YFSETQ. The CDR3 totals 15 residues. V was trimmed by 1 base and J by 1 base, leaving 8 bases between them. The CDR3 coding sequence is TGCGCCAGCAGCTTGCGGCTACAGAACACCGGGGAGCTGTTTTTT. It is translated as CASSLRLQNTGELFF.

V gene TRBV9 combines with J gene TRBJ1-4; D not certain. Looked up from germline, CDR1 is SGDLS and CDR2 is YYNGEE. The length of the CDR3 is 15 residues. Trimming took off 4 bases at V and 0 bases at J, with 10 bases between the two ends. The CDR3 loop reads CASSTTSTTNEKLFF. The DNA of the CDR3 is TGTGCCAGCAGCACCACATCCACAACTAATGAAAAACTGTTTTTT.

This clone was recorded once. The CDR3 sequence is CASSEARRTNSPLHF. CDR3 nucleotide sequence: TGTGCCAGCAGTGAAGCGCGCCGGACCAATTCACCCCTCCACTTT. The chain couples TRBV6-1 to TRBJ1-6; D unclear. V dropped 0 bases and J dropped 7 bases, with 10 bases sitting between them. The CDR3 loop spans 15 amino acids. The germline CDR1 and CDR2 sequences are MNHNS and SASEGT.

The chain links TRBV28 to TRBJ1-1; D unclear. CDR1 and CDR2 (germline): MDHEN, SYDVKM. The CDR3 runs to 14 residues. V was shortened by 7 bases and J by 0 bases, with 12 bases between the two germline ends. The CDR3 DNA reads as TGTGCCAGCACAGCACAAGGACTGAACACTGAAGCTTTCTTT. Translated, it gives CASTAQGLNTEAFF.

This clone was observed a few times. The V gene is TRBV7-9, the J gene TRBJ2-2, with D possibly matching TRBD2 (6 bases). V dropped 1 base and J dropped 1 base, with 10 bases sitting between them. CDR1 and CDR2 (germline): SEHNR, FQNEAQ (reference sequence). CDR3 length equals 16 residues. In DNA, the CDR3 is TGTGCCAGCAGCTTAGGTAGTAGCGGGAACACCGGGGAGCTGTTTTTT. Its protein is CASSLGSSGNTGELFF.

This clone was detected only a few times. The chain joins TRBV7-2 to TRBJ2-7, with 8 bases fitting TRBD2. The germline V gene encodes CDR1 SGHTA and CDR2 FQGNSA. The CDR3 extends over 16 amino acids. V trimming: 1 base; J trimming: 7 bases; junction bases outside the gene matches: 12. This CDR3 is CASSLVFSGVVREQYF. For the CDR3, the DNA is TGTGCCAGCAGCTTAGTTTTTAGCGGGGTAGTTCGGGAGCAGTACTTC.

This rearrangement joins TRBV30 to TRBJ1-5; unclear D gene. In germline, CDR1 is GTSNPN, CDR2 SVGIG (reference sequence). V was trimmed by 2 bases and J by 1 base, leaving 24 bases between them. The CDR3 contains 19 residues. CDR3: CAWSPVGRGAIGSNQPQHF. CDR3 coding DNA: TGTGCCTGGAGTCCGGTCGGACGAGGAGCAATTGGCAGCAATCAGCCCCAGCATTTT.

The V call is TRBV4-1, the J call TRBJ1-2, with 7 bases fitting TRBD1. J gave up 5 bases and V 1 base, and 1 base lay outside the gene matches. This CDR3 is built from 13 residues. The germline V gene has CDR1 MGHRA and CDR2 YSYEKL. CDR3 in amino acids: CASSQATGYGYTF. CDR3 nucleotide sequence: TGCGCCAGCAGCCAAGCGACAGGGTATGGCTACACCTTC.

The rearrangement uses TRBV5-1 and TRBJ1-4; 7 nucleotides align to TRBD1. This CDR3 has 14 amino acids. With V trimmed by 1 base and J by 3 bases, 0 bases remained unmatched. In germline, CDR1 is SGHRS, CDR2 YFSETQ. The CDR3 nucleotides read TGCGCCAGCAGCTTGCAGGGGGCTAATGAAAAACTGTTTTTT. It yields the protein CASSLQGANEKLFF.

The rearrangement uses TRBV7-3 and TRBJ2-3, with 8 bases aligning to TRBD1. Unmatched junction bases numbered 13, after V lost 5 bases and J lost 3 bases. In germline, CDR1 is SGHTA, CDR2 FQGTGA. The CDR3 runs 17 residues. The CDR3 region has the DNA TGTGCCAGCAGCCCCCGACGCTCCGACAGGGGAACAGATACGCAGTATTTT. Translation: CASSPRRSDRGTDTQYF. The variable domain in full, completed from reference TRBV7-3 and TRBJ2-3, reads GAGVSQTPSNKVTEKGKYVELRCDPISGHTALYWYRQSLGQGPEFLIYFQGTGAADDSGLPNDRFFAVRPEGSVSTLKIQRTERGDSAVYLCASSPRRSDRGTDTQYFGPGTRLTVL.

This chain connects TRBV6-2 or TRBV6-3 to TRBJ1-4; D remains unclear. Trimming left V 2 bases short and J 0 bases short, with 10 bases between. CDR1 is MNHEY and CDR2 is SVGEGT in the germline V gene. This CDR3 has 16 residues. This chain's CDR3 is CASSYARSSTNEKLFF. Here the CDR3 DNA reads TGTGCCAGCAGTTACGCCAGGAGTTCAACTAATGAAAAACTGTTTTTT.

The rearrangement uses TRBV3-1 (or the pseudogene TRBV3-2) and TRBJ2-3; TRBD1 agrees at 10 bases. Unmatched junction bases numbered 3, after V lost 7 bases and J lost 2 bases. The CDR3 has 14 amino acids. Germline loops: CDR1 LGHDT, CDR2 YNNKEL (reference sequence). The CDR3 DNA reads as TGTGCCAGCAACCGACAGGGGGCCACAGATACGCAGTATTTT. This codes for CASNRQGATDTQYF.

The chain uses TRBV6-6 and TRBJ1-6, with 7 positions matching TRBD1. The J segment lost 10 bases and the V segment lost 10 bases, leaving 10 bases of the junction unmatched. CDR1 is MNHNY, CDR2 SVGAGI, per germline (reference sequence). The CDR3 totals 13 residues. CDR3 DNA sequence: TGTGCCACCGGGACAGTAGAAACGTCACCCCTCCACTTT. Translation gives CATGTVETSPLHF.

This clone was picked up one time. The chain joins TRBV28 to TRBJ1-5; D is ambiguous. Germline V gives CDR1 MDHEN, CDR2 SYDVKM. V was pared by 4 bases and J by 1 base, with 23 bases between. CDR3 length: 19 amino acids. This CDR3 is CASSYRPARRYMSNQPQHF. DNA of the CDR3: TGTGCCAGCAGTTACAGACCCGCCCGGAGATATATGAGCAATCAGCCCCAGCATTTT.

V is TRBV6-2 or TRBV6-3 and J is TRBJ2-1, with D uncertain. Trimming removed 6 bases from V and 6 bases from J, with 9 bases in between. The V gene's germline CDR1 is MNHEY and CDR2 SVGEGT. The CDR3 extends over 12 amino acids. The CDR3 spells CASSRLVNEQFF. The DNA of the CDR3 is TGTGCCAGCAGCCGACTTGTCAATGAGCAGTTCTTC.

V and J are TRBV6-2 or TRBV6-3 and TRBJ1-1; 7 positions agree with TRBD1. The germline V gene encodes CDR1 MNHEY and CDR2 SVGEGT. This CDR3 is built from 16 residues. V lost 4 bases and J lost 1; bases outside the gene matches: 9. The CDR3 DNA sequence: TGTGCCAGCAGTTCAACCCCACGACAGGGGAACACTGAAGCTTTCTTT. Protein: CASSSTPRQGNTEAFF.

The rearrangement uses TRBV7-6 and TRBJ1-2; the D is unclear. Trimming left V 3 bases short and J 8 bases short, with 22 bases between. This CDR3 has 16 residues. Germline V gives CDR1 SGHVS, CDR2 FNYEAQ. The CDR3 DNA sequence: TGTGCCAGCAGCTTGGTGGCGGGATCACTGGGTAACGGCTACACCTTC. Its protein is CASSLVAGSLGNGYTF.

Written as DNA, the CDR3 is TGTGCCAGCAGCTTAGTAGGCGGAGCGCAGTACTTC. Protein sequence: CASSLVGGAQYF. The chain employs TRBV7-9 and TRBJ2-7, with D uncertain. CDR1 is SEHNR and CDR2 is FQNEAQ in the germline V gene (reference sequence). Trimming cost V 1 base and J 9 bases, with 10 bases left between them. The CDR3 totals 12 residues.

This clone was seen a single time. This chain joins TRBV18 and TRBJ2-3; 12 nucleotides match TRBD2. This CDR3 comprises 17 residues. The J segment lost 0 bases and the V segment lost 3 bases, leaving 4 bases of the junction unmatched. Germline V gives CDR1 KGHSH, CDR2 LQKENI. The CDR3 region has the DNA TGTGCCAGCTCACCGACTAGCGGGGGCCATAGCACAGATACGCAGTATTTT. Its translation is CASSPTSGGHSTDTQYF.

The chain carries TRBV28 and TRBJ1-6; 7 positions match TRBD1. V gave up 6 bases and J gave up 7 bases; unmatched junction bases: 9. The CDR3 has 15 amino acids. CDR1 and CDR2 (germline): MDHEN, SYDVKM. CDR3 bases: TGTGCCAGCAGACGAACAGGGGCAGGGAATTCACCCCTCCACTTT. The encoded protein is CASRRTGAGNSPLHF.

CDR3: CASSQDLLDRAYPEQYF. DNA for the CDR3: TGCGCCAGCAGCCAAGATCTCTTGGACAGGGCTTACCCCGAGCAGTACTTC. The chain is built from TRBV4-1 and TRBJ2-7; TRBD1 matches at 8 bases. This CDR3 spans 17 amino acids. The germline V gene has CDR1 MGHRA and CDR2 YSYEKL. The ends lost 0 bases at V and 6 bases at J; junction bases unmatched: 13.

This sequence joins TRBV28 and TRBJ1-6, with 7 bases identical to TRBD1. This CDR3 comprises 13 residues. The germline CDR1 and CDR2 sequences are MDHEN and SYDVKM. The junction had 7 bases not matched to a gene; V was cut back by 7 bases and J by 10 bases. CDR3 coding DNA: TGTGCCAGCACGACAGGGTACGGGTCACCCCTCCACTTT. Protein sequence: CASTTGYGSPLHF.

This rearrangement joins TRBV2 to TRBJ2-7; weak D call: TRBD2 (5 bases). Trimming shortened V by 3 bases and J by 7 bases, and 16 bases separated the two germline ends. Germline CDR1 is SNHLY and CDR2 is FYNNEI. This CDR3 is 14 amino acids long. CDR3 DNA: TGTGCCAGCAGTGACAGCGGCCTGGCTCGAGAGCAGTACTTC. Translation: CASSDSGLAREQYF.

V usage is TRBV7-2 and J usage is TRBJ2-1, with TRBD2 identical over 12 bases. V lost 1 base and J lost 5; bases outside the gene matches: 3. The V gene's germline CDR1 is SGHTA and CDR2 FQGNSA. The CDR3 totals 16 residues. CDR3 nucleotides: TGTGCCAGCAGCTTAGTGGGGACTAGCGGGCACAATGAGCAGTTCTTC. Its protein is CASSLVGTSGHNEQFF.

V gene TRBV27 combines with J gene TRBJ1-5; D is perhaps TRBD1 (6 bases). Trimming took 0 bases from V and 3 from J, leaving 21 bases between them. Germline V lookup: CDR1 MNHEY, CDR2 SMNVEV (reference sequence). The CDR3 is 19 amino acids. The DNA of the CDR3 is TGTGCCAGCAGTTTATCAGGGCAGGTGCGGACAGCCTTCAATCAGCCCCAGCATTTT. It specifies CASSLSGQVRTAFNQPQHF.

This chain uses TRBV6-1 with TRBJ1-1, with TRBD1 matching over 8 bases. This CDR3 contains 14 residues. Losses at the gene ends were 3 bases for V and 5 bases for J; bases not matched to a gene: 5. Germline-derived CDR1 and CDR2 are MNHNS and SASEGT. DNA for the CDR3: TGTGCCAGCAGTGAGGACAGGGTTCGGACTGAAGCTTTCTTT. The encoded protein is CASSEDRVRTEAFF.

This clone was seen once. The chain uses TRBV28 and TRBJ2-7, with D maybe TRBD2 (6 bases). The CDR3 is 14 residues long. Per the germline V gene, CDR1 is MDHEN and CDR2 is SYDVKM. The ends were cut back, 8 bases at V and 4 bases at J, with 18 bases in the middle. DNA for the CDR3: TGTGCCAGCTCTTCCATGCTAGCGCGGTACGAGCAGTACTTC. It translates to CASSSMLARYEQYF.